The 25 T cell receptor beta chains in this list originate from one sample, sequenced in a study of T cell responses to AZD1222 COVID-19 vaccine. The data were produced by immunoSEQ multiplex PCR, yet TCRdb's version contains in-frame clones alone and is incomplete. This repertoire shows about 120,000 clones, about 87% found once; its top ten account for over 5.5%. The source was peripheral blood, collected on day 0 of AZD1222 vaccination. The receptors derive from an adult in good health.

V and J are TRBV3-1 (or the pseudogene TRBV3-2) and TRBJ1-3; D gene ambiguous. Trimming pared 4 bases from V and 8 bases from J, leaving 15 bases between. CDR3 length: 14 amino acids. Germline CDR1 is LGHDT and CDR2 is YNNKEL (reference sequence). For the CDR3, the DNA is TGTGCCAGCAGCCCTGAAAGGGCCGTGGACACCATATATTTT. This codes for CASSPERAVDTIYF.

The genes are TRBV28 and TRBJ2-1; the match to TRBD2 covers 9 bases. With 2 bases clipped from V and 4 bases from J, the junction kept 3 bases outside the gene matches. Germline lookup yields CDR1 MDHEN and CDR2 SYDVKM. The CDR3 covers 15 residues. CDR3 in DNA: TGTGCCAGCAGTTTAGCGGGAGGGCCTTACAATGAGCAGTTCTTC. Its translation is CASSLAGGPYNEQFF.

The rearrangement uses TRBV12-3 or TRBV12-4 and TRBJ1-1; D is perhaps TRBD1 (6 bases). Trimming shortened V by 3 bases and J by 7 bases, and 9 bases separated the two germline ends. The CDR3 runs 12 residues. CDR3: CASSFGTLEAFF. The CDR3 nucleotides read TGTGCCAGCAGTTTCGGGACACTTGAAGCTTTCTTT.

As to this clone: Other nucleotide sequences in the sample specify the same CDR3. The chain carries TRBV5-1 and TRBJ2-2; D unclear. Germline-derived CDR1 and CDR2 are SGHRS and YFSETQ. The CDR3 contains 12 residues. V was trimmed by 2 bases and J by 3 bases, leaving 2 bases between them. The chain's CDR3 is CASSLDTGELFF. CDR3 nucleotide sequence: TGCGCCAGCAGCTTAGACACCGGGGAGCTGTTTTTT. The complete variable domain, with remaining parts taken from reference TRBV5-1 and TRBJ2-2, reads KAGVTQTPRYLIKTRGQQVTLSCSPISGHRSVSWYQQTPGQGLQFLFEYFSETQRNKGNFPGRFSGRQFSNSRSEMNVSTLELGDSALYLCASSLDTGELFFGEGSRLTVL.

Written as DNA, the CDR3 is TGTGCCAGCAGTTTATCCCCCTCCGACAGAAGGGGCTATGGCTACACCTTC. The encoded protein is CASSLSPSDRRGYGYTF. V is TRBV27 and J is TRBJ1-2; tentatively, D is TRBD1 (5 bases). Germline V gene data show CDR1 as MNHEY and CDR2 as SMNVEV (reference sequence). The germline V and J ends were trimmed by 0 bases and 4 bases, with 18 bases remaining between them. This CDR3 spans 17 amino acids.

The genes are TRBV19 and TRBJ1-5; the match to TRBD1 covers 8 bases. Trimming at V came to 3 bases and at J to 8 bases, leaving 9 bases not matched to a gene. Germline CDR1 and CDR2: LNHDA and SQIVND (reference sequence). The CDR3 extends over 15 amino acids. CDR3 residues: CASSIGQGGIEPQHF. The CDR3 nucleotides read TGTGCCAGTAGTATCGGACAGGGAGGGATCGAGCCCCAGCATTTT. Looking up the rest from reference TRBV19 and TRBJ1-5 gives the full variable domain: DGGITQSPKYLFRKEGQNVTLSCEQNLNHDAMYWYRQDPGQGLRLIYYSQIVNDFQKGDIAEGYSVSREKKESFPLTVTSAQKNPTAFYLCASSIGQGGIEPQHFGDGTRLSIL.

The chain has TRBV28 and TRBJ1-4; TRBD1 matches 9 bases. The CDR3 runs 14 residues. Germline-derived CDR1 and CDR2 are MDHEN and SYDVKM. With 7 bases clipped from V and 6 bases from J, the junction kept 6 bases outside the gene matches. CDR3 coding DNA: TGTGCCAGCACCAAGGGACAGGGCTATGAAAAACTGTTTTTT. Translated: CASTKGQGYEKLFF.

The V call is TRBV9, the J call TRBJ1-3; TRBD1 is a possible D gene (6 bases). Trimming stripped 3 bases from V and 0 bases from J, with 16 bases between. The CDR3 sequence is 17 residues long. CDR1 SGDLS and CDR2 YYNGEE come from the germline V gene. Here the CDR3 reads CASSATGGGNSGNTIYF. The CDR3, as DNA: TGTGCCAGCAGCGCCACTGGGGGCGGTAACTCTGGAAACACCATATATTTT.

The chain uses TRBV10-3 and TRBJ1-1; the match to TRBD1 covers 7 bases. Germline trimming cut 8 bases from V and 1 base from J; bases unmatched to any gene: 1. Germline V lookup: CDR1 ENHRY, CDR2 SYGVKD. This CDR3 contains 12 residues. CDR3 nucleotide sequence: TGTGCCATCCGGGACAGGAACACTGAAGCTTTCTTT. Translation: CAIRDRNTEAFF.

This clone is a singleton in its sample. This chain joins TRBV28 and TRBJ2-2, with 9 nucleotides matching TRBD2. Losses at the gene ends were 6 bases for V and 4 bases for J; bases not matched to a gene: 15. Germline V gene lookup returns CDR1 MDHEN and CDR2 SYDVKM. The CDR3 consists of 18 residues. This CDR3 is CASSPPRGRGGSTGELFF. The DNA of the CDR3 is TGTGCCAGCAGCCCTCCCCGGGGGCGGGGGGGGTCCACCGGGGAGCTGTTTTTT.

This clone has more than one count but fewer than ten. The CDR3 region is CASSRSHGAYGYTF. The CDR3 nucleotides read TGTGCCAGCAGCCGCTCCCACGGGGCATATGGCTACACCTTC. The V and J genes are TRBV5-5 and TRBJ1-2; a possible D gene is TRBD1 (5 bases). V lost 4 bases, J lost 5 bases, and 15 bases lay in between. In germline, CDR1 is SGHKS, CDR2 YYEKEE (reference sequence). The CDR3 consists of 14 residues.

The chain recombines TRBV6-5 with TRBJ1-6; the match to TRBD1 covers 7 bases. The CDR3 runs 14 residues. V was clipped by 7 bases and J by 5 bases; unmatched bases: 5. CDR1 and CDR2 (germline): MNHEY, SVGAGI. CDR3 protein: CASTPDRDNSPLHF. CDR3 coding DNA: TGTGCCAGCACCCCAGACAGGGATAATTCACCCCTCCACTTT.

Only a few counts were recorded for this clone. The CDR3 DNA reads as TGTGCCAGCAATAGCGGCAGGAACTCTGGAAACACCATATATTTT. This sequence encodes CASNSGRNSGNTIYF. The chain uses TRBV6-5 and TRBJ1-3, with no clear D. The ends were cut back, 7 bases at V and 0 bases at J, with 13 bases in the middle. CDR1 is MNHEY and CDR2 is SVGAGI in the germline V gene. The CDR3 runs 15 residues.

The rearrangement uses TRBV5-1 and TRBJ2-1, with 8 bases that match TRBD1. Germline CDR1 reads SGHRS; CDR2 reads YFSETQ. The CDR3 is made up of 13 amino acids. V trimming: 4 bases; J trimming: 8 bases; junction bases outside the gene matches: 5. The chain's CDR3 is CASSPGQGHEQFF. CDR3 DNA: TGCGCCAGCAGCCCCGGACAGGGCCATGAGCAGTTCTTC.

The chain couples TRBV14 to TRBJ1-4; the D is unclear. The length of the CDR3 is 13 residues. The germline V and J ends were trimmed by 4 bases and 5 bases, with 8 bases remaining between them. Germline V CDR1 and CDR2: SGHDN, FVKESK. The CDR3 DNA is TGTGCCAGCAGCCGGGCGGGGAATGAAAAACTGTTTTTT. This codes for CASSRAGNEKLFF.

The chain joins TRBV10-1 to TRBJ2-3; D remains ambiguous. The CDR3 length is 13 residues. Trimming shortened V by 2 bases and J by 0 bases, and 3 bases separated the two germline ends. CDR1 is WNHNN, CDR2 SYGVQD, per germline (reference sequence). The CDR3 sequence: CASSERSTDTQYF. The CDR3 DNA reads as TGCGCCAGCAGTGAGAGGAGCACAGATACGCAGTATTTT.

The chain combines TRBV30 with TRBJ2-6; no firm D call. The germline V and J ends were trimmed by 0 bases and 0 bases, with 15 bases remaining between them. From germline, CDR1 is GTSNPN and CDR2 SVGIG (reference sequence). This CDR3 has 18 amino acids. DNA for the CDR3: TGTGCCTGGAGTGTACTTGGACGGATAAGCTCTGGGGCCAACGTCCTGACTTTC. Amino acids: CAWSVLGRISSGANVLTF.

The chain joins TRBV18 to TRBJ1-6; D is ambiguous. Trimming pared 6 bases from V and 10 bases from J, leaving 16 bases between. This CDR3 has 14 residues. From germline, CDR1 is KGHSH and CDR2 LQKENI. CDR3 region: CASSLDIRFSPLHF. The CDR3 nucleotides read TGTGCCAGCTCGCTCGACATACGGTTCTCACCCCTCCACTTT. Together with reference TRBV18 and TRBJ1-6, the CDR3 gives the full variable domain: NAGVMQNPRHLVRRRGQEARLRCSPMKGHSHVYWYRQLPEEGLKFMVYLQKENIIDESGMPKERFSAEFPKEGPSILRIQQVVRGDSAAYFCASSLDIRFSPLHFGNGTRLTVT.

The sample holds one count of this clone. The chain combines TRBV27 with TRBJ2-5; 12 bases map to TRBD2. CDR3 length: 19 residues. The V and J ends lost 6 bases and 2 bases, in that order; junction bases with no gene match: 16. Per the germline V gene, CDR1 is MNHEY and CDR2 is SMNVEV (reference sequence). The CDR3 DNA reads TGTGCCAGCAGGAGACTAGCGGGAGAACCTTGGAGTATTCAAGAGACCCAGTACTTC. Translating gives CASRRLAGEPWSIQETQYF.

This clone appeared a single time. This sequence joins TRBV12-3 or TRBV12-4 and TRBJ1-1; no reliable D call. The CDR3 is 12 amino acids. Trimming took 7 bases from V and 1 from J, leaving 7 bases between them. CDR3 coding DNA: TGTGCCAGCATACAAGAGAACACTGAAGCTTTCTTT. It is translated as CASIQENTEAFF.

The chain couples TRBV5-6 to TRBJ1-2, with 8 bases lining up with TRBD1. The CDR3 is 14 amino acids. Trimming at V came to 4 bases and at J to 7 bases, leaving 9 bases not matched to a gene. Per the germline V gene, CDR1 is SGHDT and CDR2 is YYEEEE. The CDR3 here is CASSIDRGASGYTF. DNA of the CDR3: TGTGCCAGCAGCATAGACAGGGGAGCTTCTGGCTACACCTTC. Supplemented by reference TRBV5-6 and TRBJ1-2, the full variable domain reads DAGVTQSPTHLIKTRGQQVTLRCSPKSGHDTVSWYQQALGQGPQFIFQYYEEEERQRGNFPDRFSGHQFPNYSSELNVNALLLGDSALYLCASSIDRGASGYTFGSGTRLTVV.

This chain joins TRBV18 and TRBJ1-3; D possibly corresponds to TRBD1 (6 bases). The germline CDR1 and CDR2 sequences are KGHSH and LQKENI. The CDR3 spans 15 residues. Trimming stripped 2 bases from V and 0 bases from J, with 8 bases between. The CDR3 DNA sequence: TGTGCCAGCTCACCAAGGACAGACTCTGGAAACACCATATATTTT. Protein product: CASSPRTDSGNTIYF. Complete variable domain (other parts from reference TRBV18 and TRBJ1-3): NAGVMQNPRHLVRRRGQEARLRCSPMKGHSHVYWYRQLPEEGLKFMVYLQKENIIDESGMPKERFSAEFPKEGPSILRIQQVVRGDSAAYFCASSPRTDSGNTIYFGEGSWLTVV.

V usage is TRBV3-1 (or the pseudogene TRBV3-2) and J usage is TRBJ1-5; D is unclear. The CDR3 consists of 12 residues. Per the germline V gene, CDR1 is LGHDT and CDR2 is YNNKEL (reference sequence). V lost 4 bases and J lost 7, with 8 bases in between. The CDR3 is CASSLREQPQHF. Here the CDR3 DNA reads TGTGCCAGCAGCCTTCGTGAACAGCCCCAGCATTTT.

The rearrangement joins TRBV28 to TRBJ2-3; the D gene is possibly TRBD1 (5 bases). The germline V gene encodes CDR1 MDHEN and CDR2 SYDVKM. V gave up 2 bases and J gave up 4 bases, with 16 bases separating them. The CDR3 has 16 amino acids. The CDR3 region is CASSLAEGAHPDTQYF. In DNA form, the CDR3 reads TGTGCCAGCAGTTTAGCAGAAGGGGCCCACCCAGATACGCAGTATTTT. Filled out from reference TRBV28 and TRBJ2-3, the complete variable domain reads DVKVTQSSRYLVKRTGEKVFLECVQDMDHENMFWYRQDPGLGLRLIYFSYDVKMKEKGDIPEGYSVSREKKERFSLILESASTNQTSMYLCASSLAEGAHPDTQYFGPGTRLTVL.

This rearrangement joins TRBV11-2 to TRBJ1-1; tentatively, D is TRBD1 (6 bases). V lost 5 bases and J 11 bases, leaving 15 bases between the germline ends. CDR3 length: 12 amino acids. CDR1 and CDR2 (germline): SGHAT, FQNNGV. CDR3 residues: CASSPDRQLAFF. The CDR3 DNA is TGTGCCAGCAGCCCCGACAGGCAATTGGCTTTCTTT.